A single sample gave rise to the 5 T cell receptor beta chains below, sequenced in a study of shared clonotypes between healthy human individuals. The data were produced by immunoSEQ multiplex PCR, yet TCRdb's version contains in-frame clones alone and is incomplete. The table lists about 490,000 clones, about 79% of them singletons. The material sequenced was PBMCs. The receptors derive from a woman aged 40 to 50 in good health. Some clones in this sample may be carry-over from other donors' samples.

The chain links TRBV6-1 to TRBJ1-4; maybe TRBD1 (5 bases). This CDR3 has 13 residues. V lost 6 bases and J lost 4, with 9 bases in between. Per germline, CDR1 MNHNS and CDR2 SASEGT. As DNA, the CDR3 is TGTGCCAGCAGGTTGCAGGGTAATGAAAAACTGTTTTTT. Translated, it gives CASRLQGNEKLFF.

This rearrangement joins TRBV2 to TRBJ2-6; D not certain. The ends were cut back, 4 bases at V and 0 bases at J, with 4 bases in the middle. The CDR3 is 14 residues long. CDR1 SNHLY and CDR2 FYNNEI come from the germline V gene. The CDR3 DNA is TGTGCCAGCAGTGCGAACTCTGGGGCCAACGTCCTGACTTTC. Amino acid sequence: CASSANSGANVLTF.

Comment on this clone: Mismatch with germline at one junction end may stem from a read error. V usage is TRBV30 and J usage is TRBJ1-1; D is unresolved. The CDR3 extends over 13 amino acids. CDR1 is GTSNPN, CDR2 SVGIG, per germline (reference sequence). CDR3 nucleotide sequence: TGTGTCTGGAACTGGAACATGAACACTGAAGCTTTCTTT. This sequence encodes CVWNWNMNTEAFF.

Written as DNA, the CDR3 is TGTGCCAGCACCGGAGGCCGGGACAGTATTCAGCCCCAGCATTTT. The encoded protein is CASTGGRDSIQPQHF. The chain uses TRBV5-6 and TRBJ1-5, with 7 positions matching TRBD1. CDR3 length: 15 amino acids. V gave up 6 bases and J gave up 6 bases; unmatched junction bases: 12. In germline, CDR1 is SGHDT, CDR2 YYEEEE.

This clone turned up a few times. The chain has TRBV15 and TRBJ2-1; tentative D call: TRBD2 (5 bases). The CDR3 is made up of 15 amino acids. In germline, CDR1 is LNHNV, CDR2 YYDKDF (reference sequence). V gave up 0 bases and J gave up 2 bases, with 8 bases separating them. CDR3 protein: CATSRDSATYNEQFF. The CDR3 DNA follows: TGTGCCACCAGCAGAGATAGCGCCACCTACAATGAGCAGTTCTTC.